The clone carrying this TCR beta chain was detected only a few times. Its antigen is unknown. Germline values: CDR1 MGHRA, CDR2 YSYEKL. The CDR3 contains 15 residues. Trimming pared 0 bases from V and 3 bases from J, leaving 12 bases between. The sample is drawn from a study of cytomegalovirus exposure and HLA in healthy donors. Study results and limitations: TCR beta V segments were, for the most part, productive about 87% or about 30% of the time in an earlier analysis. Investigators reported 150 to 200 TCR beta chains as tied to cytomegalovirus.

A multiplex PCR was run with 60 Vbeta primers and 13 Jbeta primers. Only in-frame clones appear in the TCRdb table, and some are missing; sequencing was by immunoSEQ multiplex PCR. Among some 190,000 clones listed, 76% were seen once. This sequence joins TRBV4-1 and TRBJ2-7, with D maybe TRBD2 (5 bases). Sequencing was carried out using PBMCs. This clonotype was obtained from a man between 18 and 35 years old in good health and CMV-seronegative. The CDR3 protein is CASSQDGGINYEQYF. In nucleotides, the CDR3 is TGCGCCAGCAGCCAAGACGGAGGAATCAACTACGAGCAGTACTTC.